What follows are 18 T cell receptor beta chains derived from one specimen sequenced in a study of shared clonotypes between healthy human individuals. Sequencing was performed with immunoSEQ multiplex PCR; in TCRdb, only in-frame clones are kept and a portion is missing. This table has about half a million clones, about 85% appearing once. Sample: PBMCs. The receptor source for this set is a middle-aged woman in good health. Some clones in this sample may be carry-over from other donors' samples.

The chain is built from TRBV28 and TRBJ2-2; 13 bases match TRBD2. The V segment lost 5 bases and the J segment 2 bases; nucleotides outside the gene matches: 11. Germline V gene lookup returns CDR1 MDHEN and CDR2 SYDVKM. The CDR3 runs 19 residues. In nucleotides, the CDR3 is TGTGCCAGCAGTCCCGCAGGACTAGCGGGAGATCCCAACACCGGGGAGCTGTTTTTT. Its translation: CASSPAGLAGDPNTGELFF.

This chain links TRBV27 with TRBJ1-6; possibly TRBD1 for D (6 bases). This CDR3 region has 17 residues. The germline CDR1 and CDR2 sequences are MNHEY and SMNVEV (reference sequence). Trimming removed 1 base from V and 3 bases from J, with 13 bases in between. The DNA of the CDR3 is TGTGCCAGCAGTTTATACGGGGGCGGGCTCTATAATTCACCCCTCCACTTT. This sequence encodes CASSLYGGGLYNSPLHF.

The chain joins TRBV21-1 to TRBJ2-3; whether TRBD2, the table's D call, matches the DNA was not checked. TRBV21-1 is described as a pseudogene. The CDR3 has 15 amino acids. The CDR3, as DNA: TGTGCCAGCAGCGGACTTCACAGACCTAGAGATACGCAGTATTTT. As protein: CASSGLHRPRDTQYF.

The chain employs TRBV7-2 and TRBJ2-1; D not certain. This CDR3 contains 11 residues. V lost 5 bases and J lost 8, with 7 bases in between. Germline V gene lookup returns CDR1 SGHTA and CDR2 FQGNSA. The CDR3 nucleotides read TGTGCCAGCAGCCGAGCCCATGAGCAGTTCTTC. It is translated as CASSRAHEQFF.

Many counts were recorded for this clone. For the CDR3, the DNA is TGCGCCAGCAGCCAAGGTCGGGGGGCGTTCTACGAGCAGTACTTC. Translation gives CASSQGRGAFYEQYF. This sequence joins TRBV4-1 and TRBJ2-7, with a weak D call TRBD2 (7 bases). Germline V gene sequence: CDR1 MGHRA, CDR2 YSYEKL. Trimming pared 1 base from V and 3 bases from J, leaving 13 bases between. The CDR3 is made up of 15 amino acids.

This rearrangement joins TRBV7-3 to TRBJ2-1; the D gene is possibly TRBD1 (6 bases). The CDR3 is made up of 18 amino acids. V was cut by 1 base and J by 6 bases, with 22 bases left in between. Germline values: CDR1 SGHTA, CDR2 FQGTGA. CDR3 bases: TGTGCCAGCAGCTTAATGGGGTCAGGGGCCCTCTTCGGCAATGAGCAGTTCTTC. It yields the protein CASSLMGSGALFGNEQFF.

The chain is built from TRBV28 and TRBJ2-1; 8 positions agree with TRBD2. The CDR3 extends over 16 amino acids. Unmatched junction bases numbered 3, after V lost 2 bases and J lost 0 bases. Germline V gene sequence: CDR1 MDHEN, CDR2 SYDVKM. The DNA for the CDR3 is TGTGCCAGCAGTTTAATTGCGGGAGGCTCCTACAATGAGCAGTTCTTC. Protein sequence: CASSLIAGGSYNEQFF.

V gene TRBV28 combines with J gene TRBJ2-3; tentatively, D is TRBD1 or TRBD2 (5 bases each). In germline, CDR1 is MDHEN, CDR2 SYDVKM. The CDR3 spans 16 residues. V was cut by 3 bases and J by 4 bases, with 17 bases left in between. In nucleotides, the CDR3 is TGTGCCAGCAGTTTGGGTGGGACGTTGTCAGCAGATACGCAGTATTTT. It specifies CASSLGGTLSADTQYF.

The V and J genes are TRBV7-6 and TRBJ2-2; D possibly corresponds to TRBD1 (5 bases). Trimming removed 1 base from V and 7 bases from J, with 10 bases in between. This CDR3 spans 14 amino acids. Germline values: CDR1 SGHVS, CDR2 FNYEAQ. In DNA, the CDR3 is TGTGCCAGCAGCTTAGAAGGGGTTTACGGGGAGCTGTTTTTT. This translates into CASSLEGVYGELFF.

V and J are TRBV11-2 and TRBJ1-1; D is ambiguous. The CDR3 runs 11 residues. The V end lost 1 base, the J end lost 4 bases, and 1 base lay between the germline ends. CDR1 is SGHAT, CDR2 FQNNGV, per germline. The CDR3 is CASSLGTEAFF. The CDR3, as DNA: TGTGCCAGCAGCTTAGGCACTGAAGCTTTCTTT. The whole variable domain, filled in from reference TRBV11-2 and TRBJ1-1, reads EAGVAQSPRYKIIEKRQSVAFWCNPISGHATLYWYQQILGQGPKLLIQFQNNGVVDDSQLPKDRFSAERLKGVDSTLKIQPAKLEDSAVYLCASSLGTEAFFGQGTRLTVV.

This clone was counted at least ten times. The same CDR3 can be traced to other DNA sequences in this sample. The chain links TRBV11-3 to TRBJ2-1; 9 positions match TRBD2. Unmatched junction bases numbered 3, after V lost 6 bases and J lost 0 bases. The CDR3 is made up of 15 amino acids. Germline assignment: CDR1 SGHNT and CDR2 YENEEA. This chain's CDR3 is CASSLAGSSYNEQFF. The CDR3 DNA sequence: TGTGCCAGCAGTCTAGCGGGGAGCTCCTACAATGAGCAGTTCTTC.

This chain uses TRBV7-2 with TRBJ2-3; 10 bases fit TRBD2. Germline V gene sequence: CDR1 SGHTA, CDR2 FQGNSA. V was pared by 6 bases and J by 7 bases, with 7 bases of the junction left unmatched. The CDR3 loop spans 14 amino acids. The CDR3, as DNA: TGTGCCAGCAGGCGGGCTAGCGGGAGTTATACGCAGTATTTT. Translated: CASRRASGSYTQYF.

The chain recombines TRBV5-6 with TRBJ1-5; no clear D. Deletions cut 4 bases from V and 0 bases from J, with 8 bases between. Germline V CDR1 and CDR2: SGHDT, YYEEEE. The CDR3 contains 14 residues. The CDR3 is CASSPRISNQPQHF. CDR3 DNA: TGTGCCAGCAGCCCCCGGATTAGCAATCAGCCCCAGCATTTT. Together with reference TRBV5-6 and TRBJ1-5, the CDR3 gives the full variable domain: DAGVTQSPTHLIKTRGQQVTLRCSPKSGHDTVSWYQQALGQGPQFIFQYYEEEERQRGNFPDRFSGHQFPNYSSELNVNALLLGDSALYLCASSPRISNQPQHFGDGTRLSIL.

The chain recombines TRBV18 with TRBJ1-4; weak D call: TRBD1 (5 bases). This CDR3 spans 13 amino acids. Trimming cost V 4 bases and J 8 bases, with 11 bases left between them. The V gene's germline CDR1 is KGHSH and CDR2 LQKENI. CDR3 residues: CASSQGNEEKLFF. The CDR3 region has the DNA TGTGCCAGCTCACAGGGGAACGAGGAAAAACTGTTTTTT.

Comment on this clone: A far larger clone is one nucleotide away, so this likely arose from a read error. This CDR3 is CASSERGGTSYEQYF. CDR3 DNA sequence: TGTGCCAGCAGTGAACGGGGCGGGACCTCCTACGAGCAGTACTTC. V usage is TRBV2 and J usage is TRBJ2-7, with D perhaps TRBD2 (6 bases). Germline values: CDR1 SNHLY, CDR2 FYNNEI. The V and J ends lost 2 bases and 0 bases respectively, with 11 bases between them. The CDR3 is 15 amino acids.

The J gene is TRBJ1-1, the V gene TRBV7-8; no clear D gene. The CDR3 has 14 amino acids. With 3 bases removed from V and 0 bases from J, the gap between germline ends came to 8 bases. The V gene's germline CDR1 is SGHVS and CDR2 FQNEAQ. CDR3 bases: TGTGCCAGCAGCTTCGGGATGTTGAACACTGAAGCTTTCTTT. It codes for CASSFGMLNTEAFF.

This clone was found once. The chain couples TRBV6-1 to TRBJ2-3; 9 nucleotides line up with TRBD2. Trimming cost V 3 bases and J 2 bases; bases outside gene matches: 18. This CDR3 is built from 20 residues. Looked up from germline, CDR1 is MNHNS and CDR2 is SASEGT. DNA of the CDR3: TGTGCCAGCAGTGAGCGGCCGGGACTAGCCCCACTAGGGTCCACAGATACGCAGTATTTT. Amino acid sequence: CASSERPGLAPLGSTDTQYF.

This chain's CDR3 is CASSDASGTAETQYF. The CDR3 DNA sequence: TGTGCCAGCAGTGATGCTAGCGGGACTGCCGAGACCCAGTACTTC. The rearrangement uses TRBV2 and TRBJ2-5; 9 nucleotides line up with TRBD2. CDR1 is SNHLY and CDR2 is FYNNEI in the germline V gene. The CDR3 is made up of 15 amino acids. J lost 5 bases, V lost 3 bases, and 7 bases had no gene match. Full variable domain (rest looked up from reference TRBV2 and TRBJ2-5): EPEVTQTPSHQVTQMGQEVILRCVPISNHLYFYWYRQILGQKVEFLVSFYNNEISEKSEIFDDQFSVERPDGSNFTLKIRSTKLEDSAMYFCASSDASGTAETQYFGPGTRLLVL.